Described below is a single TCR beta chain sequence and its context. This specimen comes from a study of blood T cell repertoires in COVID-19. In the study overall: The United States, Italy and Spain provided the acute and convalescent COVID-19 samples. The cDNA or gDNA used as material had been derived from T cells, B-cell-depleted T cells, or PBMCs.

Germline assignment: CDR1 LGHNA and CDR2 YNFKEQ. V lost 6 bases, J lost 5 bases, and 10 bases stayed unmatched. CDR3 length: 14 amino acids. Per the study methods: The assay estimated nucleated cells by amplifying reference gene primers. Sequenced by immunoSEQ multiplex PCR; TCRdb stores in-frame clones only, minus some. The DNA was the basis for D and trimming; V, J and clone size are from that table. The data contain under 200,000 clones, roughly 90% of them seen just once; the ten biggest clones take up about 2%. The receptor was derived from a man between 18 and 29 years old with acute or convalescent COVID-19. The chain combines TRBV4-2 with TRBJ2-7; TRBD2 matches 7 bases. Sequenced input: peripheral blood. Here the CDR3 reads CASSLRDYLDEQYF. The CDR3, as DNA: TGTGCCAGCAGTCTCCGGGACTATCTAGACGAGCAGTACTTC.